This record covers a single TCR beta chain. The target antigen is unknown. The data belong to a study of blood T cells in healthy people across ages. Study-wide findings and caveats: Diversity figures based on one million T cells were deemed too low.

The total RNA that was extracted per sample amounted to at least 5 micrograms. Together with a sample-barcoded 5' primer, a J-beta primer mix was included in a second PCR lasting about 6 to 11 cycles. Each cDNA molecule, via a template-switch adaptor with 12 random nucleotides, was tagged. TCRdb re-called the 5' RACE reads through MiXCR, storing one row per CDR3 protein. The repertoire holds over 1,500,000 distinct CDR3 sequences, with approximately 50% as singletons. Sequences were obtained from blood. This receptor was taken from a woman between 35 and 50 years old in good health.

The CDR3 bases are TGTGCCATCAGTGTCCGGGACAGGGGGGCTGAAGCTTTCTTT. This translates into CAISVRDRGAEAFF. The genes are TRBV10-3 and TRBJ1-1, with 11 bases aligning to TRBD1. The CDR3 covers 14 residues. V lost 4 bases and J lost 6; bases outside the gene matches: 4. Germline V gene data show CDR1 as ENHRY and CDR2 as SYGVKD.